These 24 T cell receptor beta chains were sequenced from one sample in a study of response to subunit inactivated influenza vaccine. Via MiXCR, TCRdb re-called the RT-PCR reads, giving one row per CDR3 protein. The data contain under 200,000 distinct CDR3 sequences, around 10% of them seen just once; the ten biggest clones take up roughly 40%. The sample in question was CD8+ T cells sorted from PBMCs, obtained around 2 years after vaccination. The receptors stem from a man in his fifties or sixties who received an inactivated influenza vaccine.

The sample holds many counts of this clonotype. V and J are TRBV7-9 and TRBJ2-7; D remains unclear. Per germline, CDR1 SEHNR and CDR2 FQNEAQ (reference sequence). This CDR3 region has 15 residues. Trimming took off 3 bases at V and 4 bases at J, with 16 bases between the two ends. CDR3 in DNA: TGTGCCAGCAGCTTTACGGCAGGATCATTATACGAGCAGTACTTC. This translates into CASSFTAGSLYEQYF. The full variable domain, rest sourced from reference TRBV7-9 and TRBJ2-7, is DTGVSQNPRHKITKRGQNVTFRCDPISEHNRLYWYRQTLGQGPEFLTYFQNEAQLEKSRLLSDRFSAERPKGSFSTLEIQRTEQGDSAMYLCASSFTAGSLYEQYFGPGTRLTVT.

The rearrangement uses TRBV20-1 and TRBJ2-7; weak D call: TRBD1 (6 bases). The V end was cut by 7 bases, the J end by 7 bases, with 17 bases between. The germline CDR1 and CDR2 sequences are DFQATT and SNEGSKA (reference sequence). CDR3 length: 12 residues. The CDR3 DNA sequence: TGCAGTGTGCAGGGGCGCATGTATGAGCAGTACTTC. It is translated as CSVQGRMYEQYF.

This clonotype was observed many times. This chain links TRBV7-6 with TRBJ2-7, with 8 bases identical to TRBD1. Germline V lookup: CDR1 SGHVS, CDR2 FNYEAQ. The CDR3 consists of 14 residues. V gave up 5 bases and J gave up 6 bases; unmatched junction bases: 9. This chain's CDR3 is CASSTTGTGGEQYF. The DNA of the CDR3 is TGTGCCAGCAGCACGACCGGGACAGGAGGCGAGCAGTACTTC.

This clonotype was seen more than once but under ten times. This chain links TRBV4-1 with TRBJ2-7; TRBD1 aligns across 7 bases. The junction had 2 bases not matched to a gene; V was cut back by 1 base and J by 2 bases. Germline assignment: CDR1 MGHRA and CDR2 YSYEKL. The CDR3 runs to 14 residues. The CDR3, as DNA: TGCGCCAGCAGCCAAGCCAGGGGGACCTACGAGCAGTACTTC. Its translation is CASSQARGTYEQYF.

This clonotype showed up just a few times. This chain connects TRBV7-9 to TRBJ1-1; 7 nucleotides match TRBD1. Germline V gives CDR1 SEHNR, CDR2 FQNEAQ (reference sequence). This CDR3 comprises 15 residues. V was clipped by 2 bases and J by 1 base; unmatched bases: 4. As DNA, the CDR3 is TGTGCCAGCAGCTTAAACAGGGGTTGGAACACTGAAGCTTTCTTT. Translation: CASSLNRGWNTEAFF.

Ten or more counts support this clonotype. V and J are TRBV6-2 or TRBV6-3 and TRBJ2-1, with TRBD2 matching over 8 bases. Per the germline V gene, CDR1 is MNHEY and CDR2 is SVGEGT. Losses at the gene ends were 6 bases for V and 4 bases for J; bases not matched to a gene: 2. The CDR3 is 13 residues long. This chain's CDR3 is CASRVAGYNEQFF. The CDR3 bases are TGTGCCAGCAGGGTAGCGGGGTACAATGAGCAGTTCTTC.

Turning to this clonotype: A read error is likely, as this CDR3 ends without the conserved phenylalanine or tryptophan. This rearrangement joins TRBV12-3 or TRBV12-4 to TRBJ2-1; D ambiguous. V was pared by 1 base and J by 7 bases, with 11 bases between. This CDR3 has 14 amino acids. The CDR3 region has the DNA TGTGCCAGCAGTTTAGATGGCAGATGGAATGAGCAGTTCGTC. It yields the protein CASSLDGRWNEQFV.

This clonotype was observed a single time. The V call is TRBV27, the J call TRBJ2-3; TRBD2 matches 16 bases. CDR1 is MNHEY and CDR2 is SMNVEV in the germline V gene (reference sequence). This CDR3 contains 16 residues. The J segment lost 4 bases and the V segment lost 6 bases, leaving 4 bases of the junction unmatched. The CDR3 here is CASSIGTSGRADTQYF. CDR3 sequence (DNA): TGTGCCAGCAGCATCGGGACTAGCGGGAGGGCAGATACGCAGTATTTT.

V is TRBV5-6 and J is TRBJ1-2; D unclear. CDR1 is SGHDT and CDR2 is YYEEEE in the germline V gene. The V end lost 2 bases, the J end lost 9 bases, and 8 bases lay between the germline ends. CDR3 length: 11 residues. The CDR3 region has the DNA TGTGCCAGCAGCTTTGGCCCCAGCTACACCTTC. It specifies CASSFGPSYTF.

This clonotype has ten or more counts. The CDR3 spells CASSLQGAPNEQFF. As DNA, the CDR3 is TGTGCCAGCAGCCTACAGGGGGCACCCAATGAGCAGTTCTTC. This chain uses TRBV12-3 or TRBV12-4 with TRBJ2-1, with 9 bases fitting TRBD1. The ends lost 6 bases at V and 6 bases at J; junction bases unmatched: 6. The CDR3 is made up of 14 amino acids.

This clonotype was recorded a few times. The chain joins TRBV4-1 to TRBJ1-1, with D perhaps TRBD1 (5 bases). The CDR3 is 16 amino acids. V shed 2 bases and J shed 0 bases, with 13 bases lying between them. The germline gives CDR1 MGHRA, CDR2 YSYEKL. The DNA of the CDR3 is TGCGCCAGCAGCCAAACTCCCAGGGATTTGAACACTGAAGCTTTCTTT. It encodes CASSQTPRDLNTEAFF.

This clonotype was recorded at least ten times. V and J are TRBV25-1 and TRBJ2-2; D may be TRBD2 (7 bases). Trimming stripped 7 bases from V and 7 bases from J, with 16 bases between. The CDR3 contains 14 residues. Germline CDR1 and CDR2: MGHDK and SYGVNS. The CDR3 reads CASTQGGGHGELFF. Written as DNA, the CDR3 is TGTGCCAGCACCCAAGGGGGGGGTCACGGGGAGCTGTTTTTT.

The rearrangement joins TRBV15 to TRBJ2-7; 8 bases match TRBD1. V lost 3 bases and J lost 2; bases outside the gene matches: 6. Germline CDR1 reads LNHNV; CDR2 reads YYDKDF (reference sequence). The CDR3 length is 15 residues. The chain's CDR3 is CATSSERTGTYEQYF. The DNA of the CDR3 is TGTGCCACCAGCAGCGAACGGACAGGGACCTACGAGCAGTACTTC. Full variable domain (rest looked up from reference TRBV15 and TRBJ2-7): DAMVIQNPRYQVTQFGKPVTLSCSQTLNHNVMYWYQQKSSQAPKLLFHYYDKDFNNEADTPDNFQSRRPNTSFCFLDIRSPGLGDTAMYLCATSSERTGTYEQYFGPGTRLTVT.

This clonotype was seen only a few times. The chain's CDR3 is CASSLVGNIQYF. DNA of the CDR3: TGTGCCAGCAGCTTAGTGGGAAACATTCAGTACTTC. The chain combines TRBV13 with TRBJ2-4, with D hard to call. V lost 1 base to trimming and J lost 6 bases, with 4 bases between them. CDR3 length: 12 amino acids. Per germline, CDR1 PRHDT and CDR2 FYEKMQ (reference sequence). The entire variable domain, with the rest obtained from reference TRBV13 and TRBJ2-4, is as follows: AAGVIQSPRHLIKEKRETATLKCYPIPRHDTVYWYQQGPGQDPQFLISFYEKMQSDKGSIPDRFSAQQFSDYHSELNMSSLELGDSALYFCASSLVGNIQYFGAGTRLSVL.

J is TRBJ2-7 and V is TRBV25-1, with 7 bases identical to TRBD1. CDR1 and CDR2 (germline): MGHDK, SYGVNS. Unmatched junction bases numbered 3, after V lost 1 base and J lost 3 bases. The CDR3 covers 14 residues. The CDR3 sequence: CASSEFRDSYEQYF. In DNA, the CDR3 is TGTGCCAGCAGTGAATTCCGGGACAGCTACGAGCAGTACTTC.

The sample holds many counts of this clonotype. The chain carries TRBV5-1 and TRBJ2-7, with 8 bases fitting TRBD1. The CDR3 has 18 residues. The germline V gene encodes CDR1 SGHRS and CDR2 YFSETQ. V shed 1 base and J 3 bases; nucleotides not matched to a gene: 15. CDR3 in DNA: TGCGCCAGCAGCTTGCCAATCGAAAGGACAGGGTTAAACTACGAGCAGTACTTC. This translates into CASSLPIERTGLNYEQYF. The whole variable domain, filled in from reference TRBV5-1 and TRBJ2-7, reads KAGVTQTPRYLIKTRGQQVTLSCSPISGHRSVSWYQQTPGQGLQFLFEYFSETQRNKGNFPGRFSGRQFSNSRSEMNVSTLELGDSALYLCASSLPIERTGLNYEQYFGPGTRLTVT.

Many counts were recorded for this clonotype. This chain connects TRBV20-1 to TRBJ2-4, with D perhaps TRBD2 (6 bases). CDR3 size: 14 residues. Germline lookup yields CDR1 DFQATT and CDR2 SNEGSKA (reference sequence). Trimming pared 3 bases from V and 7 bases from J, leaving 16 bases between. CDR3 in amino acids: CSASTGGVRNIQYF. The CDR3 bases are TGCAGTGCTAGTACCGGCGGGGTTAGGAACATTCAGTACTTC.

This sequence joins TRBV6-5 and TRBJ1-1, with D tentatively TRBD1 (6 bases). Trimming cost V 0 bases and J 3 bases, with 8 bases left between them. Germline lookup yields CDR1 MNHEY and CDR2 SVGAGI. The CDR3 extends over 14 amino acids. CDR3 bases: TGTGCCAGCAGTTACTCGGCAGGGGACACTGAAGCTTTCTTT. This gives the protein CASSYSAGDTEAFF.

The chain is built from TRBV20-1 and TRBJ1-2, with 9 positions matching TRBD1. V trimming: 0 bases; J trimming: 4 bases; junction bases outside the gene matches: 9. This CDR3 has 16 amino acids. Germline V gene lookup returns CDR1 DFQATT and CDR2 SNEGSKA (reference sequence). CDR3 DNA sequence: TGCAGTGCTAGAGACTCCGGGGACAGGGCCATCTATGGCTACACCTTC. Protein product: CSARDSGDRAIYGYTF.

This chain connects TRBV11-2 to TRBJ2-2; 11 bases fit TRBD2. Germline-derived CDR1 and CDR2 are SGHAT and FQNNGV. V lost 2 bases and J lost 6; bases outside the gene matches: 14. The CDR3 length is 19 residues. In nucleotides, the CDR3 is TGTGCCAGCAGCTTATACGCGGGACTAGCGGTTCAGTTATCCGGGGAGCTGTTTTTT. It is translated as CASSLYAGLAVQLSGELFF. The whole variable domain, filled in from reference TRBV11-2 and TRBJ2-2, reads EAGVAQSPRYKIIEKRQSVAFWCNPISGHATLYWYQQILGQGPKLLIQFQNNGVVDDSQLPKDRFSAERLKGVDSTLKIQPAKLEDSAVYLCASSLYAGLAVQLSGELFFGEGSRLTVL.

The chain employs TRBV5-6 and TRBJ1-1; D possibly corresponds to TRBD1 (6 bases). CDR3 length: 15 amino acids. Deletions cut 0 bases from V and 1 base from J, with 10 bases between. CDR1 and CDR2 (germline): SGHDT, YYEEEE. The CDR3 sequence: CASSLGTGTNTEAFF. CDR3 sequence (DNA): TGTGCCAGCAGCTTGGGAACAGGGACGAACACTGAAGCTTTCTTT.

This clonotype was counted between two and nine times. V is TRBV9 and J is TRBJ2-7; D perhaps matches TRBD1 (5 bases). The CDR3 covers 14 residues. V was trimmed by 4 bases and J by 7 bases, leaving 18 bases between them. The germline V gene encodes CDR1 SGDLS and CDR2 YYNGEE. The CDR3 is CASSPQDLPVEQYF. DNA of the CDR3: TGTGCCAGCAGCCCACAGGACCTACCCGTAGAGCAGTACTTC.

This chain connects TRBV7-8 to TRBJ1-4; D perhaps matches TRBD1 (5 bases). The CDR3 has 15 amino acids. The germline V gene encodes CDR1 SGHVS and CDR2 FQNEAQ. V was clipped by 0 bases and J by 6 bases, with 11 bases between them. The CDR3 DNA sequence: TGTGCCAGCAGCTTAGCGGGGCGGGGTTATGAAAAACTGTTTTTT. Amino acid sequence: CASSLAGRGYEKLFF.

The CDR3 is CASSPPGFLETQYF. The CDR3 region has the DNA TGTGCCAGCAGCCCCCCGGGCTTTTTAGAGACCCAGTACTTC. The rearrangement uses TRBV7-8 and TRBJ2-5; no clear D. The CDR3 runs to 14 residues. V gave up 5 bases and J gave up 4 bases, with 14 bases separating them. CDR1 and CDR2 from the germline V gene are SGHVS and FQNEAQ.